One sample yielded the 25 T cell receptor beta chains listed below, sequenced in a study of control samples from healthy donors and cancer patients. TCRdb's table, derived via immunoSEQ multiplex PCR, lists solely in-frame clones and lacks some. The sample includes under 200,000 clones, roughly nine tenths of them seen just once. The sample consisted of blood. All receptors come from a woman in her thirties in good health.

This clone was counted between two and nine times. The genes are TRBV5-3 and TRBJ2-2; the D gene is possibly TRBD2 (6 bases). TRBV5-3 is an open reading frame whose function is uncertain. V was trimmed by 5 bases and J by 7 bases, leaving 21 bases between them. The CDR3 has 16 residues. The CDR3 is CARRVTAGDNGGELFF. Written as DNA, the CDR3 is TGTGCCAGAAGGGTTACAGCGGGTGACAATGGCGGGGAGCTGTTTTTT.

The chain recombines TRBV29-1 with TRBJ2-1; the match to TRBD2 covers 12 bases. Looked up from germline, CDR1 is SQVTM and CDR2 is ANQGSEA. CDR3 length: 14 amino acids. The V segment lost 6 bases and the J segment 7 bases; nucleotides outside the gene matches: 7. This chain's CDR3 is CSVRTSGARNEQFF. CDR3 sequence (DNA): TGCAGCGTCAGGACTAGCGGGGCTAGGAATGAGCAGTTCTTC.

This sequence joins TRBV9 and TRBJ2-7; TRBD1 might be the D (5 bases). The CDR3 contains 15 residues. Trimming cost V 0 bases and J 2 bases, with 12 bases left between them. Per the germline V gene, CDR1 is SGDLS and CDR2 is YYNGEE. CDR3 nucleotides: TGTGCCAGCAGCGTAGCTGGGGCCGGGCCCTACGAGCAGTACTTC. Translating gives CASSVAGAGPYEQYF.

This chain uses TRBV10-3 with TRBJ1-3; D might be TRBD1 (6 bases). The CDR3 runs to 16 residues. Germline lookup yields CDR1 ENHRY and CDR2 SYGVKD. The germline V and J ends were trimmed by 0 bases and 6 bases, with 15 bases remaining between them. CDR3 nucleotides: TGTGCCATCAGTGAGTCGAACTCTGCAGGGGCAAACACCATATATTTT. Protein sequence: CAISESNSAGANTIYF.

V is TRBV2 and J is TRBJ2-5; unclear D gene. The germline V gene encodes CDR1 SNHLY and CDR2 FYNNEI. This CDR3 has 15 amino acids. With 6 bases removed from V and 4 bases from J, the gap between germline ends came to 18 bases. This chain's CDR3 is CASRLPKGLGETQYF. DNA of the CDR3: TGTGCCAGCAGACTACCGAAAGGCTTGGGAGAGACCCAGTACTTC.

The genes are TRBV28 and TRBJ2-1; the D is unclear. CDR3 length: 15 residues. V dropped 1 base and J dropped 6 bases, with 13 bases sitting between them. Germline V CDR1 and CDR2: MDHEN, SYDVKM. Written as DNA, the CDR3 is TGTGCCAGCAGTTTATTATCCGGGCTCGGCAATGAGCAGTTCTTC. Its protein is CASSLLSGLGNEQFF.

V gene TRBV19 combines with J gene TRBJ2-1; D may be TRBD1 (5 bases). The CDR3 extends over 14 amino acids. Germline loops: CDR1 LNHDA, CDR2 SQIVND (reference sequence). Trimming left V 5 bases short and J 3 bases short, with 11 bases between. CDR3 sequence reads: CASSLTDNYNEQFF. The CDR3 nucleotides are TGTGCCAGTAGTCTTACGGACAACTACAATGAGCAGTTCTTC.

The gene calls are TRBV7-9 and TRBJ2-1, with a possible D match to TRBD1 (6 bases). The CDR3 is 17 residues long. V was pared by 1 base and J by 0 bases, with 13 bases between. In germline, CDR1 is SEHNR, CDR2 FQNEAQ (reference sequence). CDR3 in amino acids: CASSLVSTGLSYNEQFF. CDR3 in DNA: TGTGCCAGCAGCTTAGTCTCGACAGGACTCTCCTACAATGAGCAGTTCTTC.

The V call is TRBV6-5, the J call TRBJ2-7; D remains unclear. V gave up 3 bases and J gave up 5 bases, with 17 bases separating them. This CDR3 comprises 15 residues. Germline V gives CDR1 MNHEY, CDR2 SVGAGI. Here the CDR3 DNA reads TGTGCCAGCAGTTATACCCGAGTGAGTTTCCACGAGCAGTACTTC. Encoded protein: CASSYTRVSFHEQYF.

CDR3 amino acids: CAWSRIPPGQGTGNEQFF. The CDR3, as DNA: TGTGCCTGGAGCCGAATACCCCCGGGACAGGGGACTGGAAATGAGCAGTTCTTC. The chain is built from TRBV30 and TRBJ2-1; 10 bases fit TRBD1. The length of the CDR3 is 18 residues. Germline CDR1 is GTSNPN and CDR2 is SVGIG (reference sequence). Trimming at V came to 3 bases and at J to 7 bases, leaving 18 bases not matched to a gene.

This clone appeared once. The chain employs TRBV7-9 and TRBJ2-1; D uncertain. From germline, CDR1 is SEHNR and CDR2 FQNEAQ (reference sequence). Trimming pared 5 bases from V and 8 bases from J, leaving 19 bases between. The CDR3 is 15 amino acids. CDR3 nucleotides: TGTGCCAGCAGCCTAAGCCCGATGGTTGGGGATGAGCAGTTCTTC. It yields the protein CASSLSPMVGDEQFF. Filled out from reference TRBV7-9 and TRBJ2-1, the complete variable domain reads DTGVSQNPRHKITKRGQNVTFRCDPISEHNRLYWYRQTLGQGPEFLTYFQNEAQLEKSRLLSDRFSAERPKGSFSTLEIQRTEQGDSAMYLCASSLSPMVGDEQFFGPGTRLTVL.

The chain combines TRBV18 with TRBJ2-1, with D hard to call. Trimming removed 2 bases at V and 0 bases at J, with 14 bases between. CDR3 length: 17 amino acids. CDR1 is KGHSH and CDR2 is LQKENI in the germline V gene. The CDR3 is CASSPFPEPSSYNEQFF. CDR3 sequence (DNA): TGTGCCAGCTCACCATTTCCGGAGCCGAGCTCCTACAATGAGCAGTTCTTC. Filled out from reference TRBV18 and TRBJ2-1, the complete variable domain reads NAGVMQNPRHLVRRRGQEARLRCSPMKGHSHVYWYRQLPEEGLKFMVYLQKENIIDESGMPKERFSAEFPKEGPSILRIQQVVRGDSAAYFCASSPFPEPSSYNEQFFGPGTRLTVL.

The chain carries TRBV27 and TRBJ2-2; D unclear. V lost 3 bases to trimming and J lost 2 bases, with 7 bases between them. The CDR3 length is 14 residues. Looked up from germline, CDR1 is MNHEY and CDR2 is SMNVEV (reference sequence). CDR3 bases: TGTGCCAGCAGTTTCAGCAGAAACACCGGGGAGCTGTTTTTT. Protein product: CASSFSRNTGELFF.

The chain uses TRBV6-5 and TRBJ1-1, with 10 bases identical to TRBD1. CDR3 size: 15 residues. Germline CDR1 reads MNHEY; CDR2 reads SVGAGI. The junction had 0 bases not matched to a gene; V was cut back by 1 base and J by 1 base. CDR3 amino acids: CASSYWDRGNTEAFF. In nucleotides, the CDR3 is TGTGCCAGCAGTTACTGGGACAGGGGGAACACTGAAGCTTTCTTT.

V and J are TRBV24-1 and TRBJ2-1; possibly TRBD2 for D (5 bases). The CDR3 spans 16 residues. V lost 2 bases to trimming and J lost 3 bases, with 13 bases between them. The germline V gene has CDR1 KGHDR and CDR2 SFDVKD. Written as DNA, the CDR3 is TGTGCCACCAGTGATTCGGACTCCACGAACTACAATGAGCAGTTCTTC. Translated: CATSDSDSTNYNEQFF.

V and J are TRBV7-6 and TRBJ1-1; 11 bases fit TRBD1. The CDR3 spans 16 residues. V shed 5 bases and J 0 bases; nucleotides not matched to a gene: 5. Germline-derived CDR1 and CDR2 are SGHVS and FNYEAQ. The CDR3 DNA follows: TGTGCCAGCAGCCCAGGGACAGGGGGAATGAACACTGAAGCTTTCTTT. It translates to CASSPGTGGMNTEAFF.

The chain joins TRBV19 to TRBJ1-5, with a tentative D call TRBD1 (6 bases). Germline V gene data show CDR1 as LNHDA and CDR2 as SQIVND (reference sequence). The V end lost 4 bases, the J end lost 3 bases, and 7 bases lay between the germline ends. This CDR3 region has 13 residues. The CDR3 protein is CASSKGVNQPQHF. CDR3 sequence (DNA): TGTGCCAGTAGTAAGGGGGTCAATCAGCCCCAGCATTTT. Looking up the rest from reference TRBV19 and TRBJ1-5 gives the full variable domain: DGGITQSPKYLFRKEGQNVTLSCEQNLNHDAMYWYRQDPGQGLRLIYYSQIVNDFQKGDIAEGYSVSREKKESFPLTVTSAQKNPTAFYLCASSKGVNQPQHFGDGTRLSIL.

V gene TRBV2 combines with J gene TRBJ1-1; D is uncertain. V gave up 0 bases and J gave up 1 base, with 6 bases separating them. Germline loops: CDR1 SNHLY, CDR2 FYNNEI. This CDR3 has 14 residues. In nucleotides, the CDR3 is TGTGCCAGCAGTGAAGCATCCGGGAACACTGAAGCTTTCTTT. Its protein is CASSEASGNTEAFF.

This clone was detected once. The chain's CDR3 is CASSLTGTAETQYF. The DNA for the CDR3 is TGTGCCAGCAGCTTGACCGGGACAGCGGAGACCCAGTACTTC. The chain links TRBV7-9 to TRBJ2-5; TRBD1 matches 7 bases. The CDR3 loop spans 14 amino acids. The germline CDR1 and CDR2 sequences are SEHNR and FQNEAQ (reference sequence). V gave up 3 bases and J gave up 5 bases; unmatched junction bases: 6.

The chain is built from TRBV19 and TRBJ1-1; D gene ambiguous. Trimming cost V 5 bases and J 11 bases, with 12 bases left between them. Germline V gives CDR1 LNHDA, CDR2 SQIVND (reference sequence). The CDR3 contains 11 residues. The CDR3 loop is CASSPGERAFF. CDR3 DNA: TGTGCCAGTAGTCCCGGGGAGCGGGCTTTCTTT.

J is TRBJ2-1 and V is TRBV3-1 (or the pseudogene TRBV3-2); possible D gene TRBD1, 7 bases. CDR1 is LGHDT, CDR2 YNNKEL, per germline (reference sequence). The CDR3 covers 13 residues. V lost 3 bases to trimming and J lost 9 bases, with 12 bases between them. The CDR3 protein is CASSHRGDFEQFF. Written as DNA, the CDR3 is TGTGCCAGCAGCCACAGGGGGGATTTTGAGCAGTTCTTC.

V gene TRBV7-2 combines with J gene TRBJ2-5, with 14 bases aligning to TRBD2. Germline assignment: CDR1 SGHTA and CDR2 FQGNSA. This CDR3 has 16 amino acids. V gave up 4 bases and J gave up 3 bases; unmatched junction bases: 4. This CDR3 is CASSYRLAGGKETQYF. The CDR3 coding sequence is TGTGCCAGCAGCTACCGACTAGCGGGAGGGAAAGAGACCCAGTACTTC.

The V call is TRBV4-1, the J call TRBJ2-3; 7 bases agree with TRBD1. This CDR3 region has 18 residues. In germline, CDR1 is MGHRA, CDR2 YSYEKL. V lost 3 bases, J lost 1 base, and 13 bases stayed unmatched. CDR3 residues: CASSQTWGTVVGTDTQYF. The CDR3 DNA sequence: TGCGCCAGCAGCCAGACATGGGGGACAGTTGTCGGCACAGATACGCAGTATTTT.

This chain joins TRBV6-5 and TRBJ2-1; 9 bases are shared with TRBD2. The CDR3 consists of 12 residues. Per the germline V gene, CDR1 is MNHEY and CDR2 is SVGAGI. V was pared by 5 bases and J by 15 bases, with 8 bases of the junction left unmatched. CDR3 nucleotides: TGTGCCAGCAGTCCTAGCGGGGCGTTGGGGTTCTTC. As protein: CASSPSGALGFF.

Regarding this clone: This CDR3 is also generated by other DNA sequences in the sample. The chain recombines TRBV6-4 with TRBJ2-2; D is unclear. The CDR3 covers 13 residues. Trimming stripped 2 bases from V and 3 bases from J, with 4 bases between. Germline CDR1 and CDR2: MRHNA and SNTAGT. CDR3 region: CASSDRDTGELFF. The DNA for the CDR3 is TGTGCCAGCAGTGACCGGGACACCGGGGAGCTGTTTTTT.